Below, 31 T cell receptor beta chains from the same sample are listed, as sequenced in a study of CD8 T cells in ankylosing spondylitis. Their antigens are not known. Study outcomes and limitations: Made up of under 10 highly homologous variants, a TCR beta motif appeared characteristic of ankylosing spondylitis blood.

One entry per CDR3 protein, called by TCRdb with MiXCR from the 5' RACE reads. The sample lists around 770,000 distinct CDR3 sequences; 19% were seen once. The sample consisted of blood, either unsorted or a sorted T cell fraction (not recorded which). The receptors here all came from a male donor with ankylosing spondylitis.

This clonotype was counted between two and nine times. This rearrangement joins TRBV4-2 to TRBJ2-7; no definite D call. The CDR3 extends over 14 amino acids. The germline gives CDR1 LGHNA, CDR2 YNFKEQ. The V end was cut by 2 bases, the J end by 5 bases, with 13 bases between. In nucleotides, the CDR3 is TGTGCCAGCAGCCAACTCCTGGACCGCGACGAGCAGTACTTC. Translated: CASSQLLDRDEQYF.

This clonotype was observed at least ten times. The chain couples TRBV28 to TRBJ2-1; 8 bases agree with TRBD2. This CDR3 has 15 amino acids. V was clipped by 6 bases and J by 4 bases; unmatched bases: 8. Germline CDR1 and CDR2: MDHEN and SYDVKM. The CDR3 region is CASSPAGVDYNEQFF. The CDR3 nucleotides read TGTGCCAGCAGCCCAGCGGGAGTGGATTACAATGAGCAGTTCTTC.

This clonotype was observed many times. The J gene is TRBJ2-7, the V gene TRBV12-3 or TRBV12-4; 9 bases map to TRBD1. V lost 6 bases and J lost 0; bases outside the gene matches: 3. CDR3 size: 14 residues. CDR3 region: CASRRTGDSYEQYF. The DNA of the CDR3 is TGTGCCAGCAGGCGGACAGGGGACTCCTACGAGCAGTACTTC.

In DNA form, the CDR3 reads TGTGCCAGCAGGCGTGCCGGACAGGGCTACGAGCAGTACTTC. The encoded protein is CASRRAGQGYEQYF. The V gene is TRBV5-5, the J gene TRBJ2-7, with 8 bases identical to TRBD1. The V and J ends lost 5 bases and 3 bases, in that order; junction bases with no gene match: 7. Germline lookup yields CDR1 SGHKS and CDR2 YYEKEE (reference sequence). This CDR3 is built from 14 residues.

This clonotype has only a few counts. The chain employs TRBV12-3 or TRBV12-4 and TRBJ2-1; 9 nucleotides match TRBD1. CDR3 length equals 16 residues. The J segment lost 7 bases and the V segment lost 5 bases, leaving 12 bases of the junction unmatched. In nucleotides, the CDR3 is TGTGCCAGCAGTAGCCCCGACAGGGGGGTTTCGAATGAGCAGTTCTTC. Its protein product is CASSSPDRGVSNEQFF.

This clonotype came up many times. J is TRBJ1-1 and V is TRBV20-1, with TRBD1 matching over 7 bases. Germline CDR1 DFQATT, CDR2 SNEGSKA (reference sequence). This CDR3 spans 13 amino acids. V lost 5 bases to trimming and J lost 5 bases; unmatched junction nucleotides: 8. The CDR3 bases are TGCAGTGCTTCCAGGGGGAGAGGGACTGAAGCTTTCTTT. Its protein is CSASRGRGTEAFF.

In its sample, this clonotype was seen a few times. The genes are TRBV4-1 and TRBJ1-4; a possible D gene is TRBD1 (6 bases). The CDR3 length is 17 residues. CDR1 is MGHRA and CDR2 is YSYEKL in the germline V gene. Trimming stripped 0 bases from V and 4 bases from J, with 15 bases between. CDR3 in DNA: TGCGCCAGCAGCCAAGAAGGGCGACAGGCTTTTAATGAAAAACTGTTTTTT. Translated: CASSQEGRQAFNEKLFF.

The V and J genes are TRBV18 and TRBJ2-5; the D gene is possibly TRBD2 (6 bases). V dropped 3 bases and J dropped 1 base, with 9 bases sitting between them. This CDR3 has 14 residues. Germline CDR1 is KGHSH and CDR2 is LQKENI. The CDR3 is CASSPSGLQETQYF. CDR3 bases: TGTGCCAGCTCACCCTCGGGACTCCAAGAGACCCAGTACTTC. The full variable domain, rest sourced from reference TRBV18 and TRBJ2-5, is NAGVMQNPRHLVRRRGQEARLRCSPMKGHSHVYWYRQLPEEGLKFMVYLQKENIIDESGMPKERFSAEFPKEGPSILRIQQVVRGDSAAYFCASSPSGLQETQYFGPGTRLLVL.

This clonotype was recorded many times. The V and J genes are TRBV3-1 and TRBJ1-6; 10 bases map to TRBD1. The CDR3 contains 17 residues. V lost 5 bases, J lost 9 bases, and 13 bases stayed unmatched. CDR1 is LGHDT and CDR2 is YNNKEL in the germline V gene (reference sequence). The CDR3 here is CASSSYQTGGIGSPLHF. In DNA, the CDR3 is TGTGCCAGCAGCTCCTATCAGACAGGGGGCATTGGTTCACCCCTCCACTTT.

This clonotype occurred a few times. This chain connects TRBV11-1 to TRBJ2-3, with 14 bases aligning to TRBD2. Germline V CDR1 and CDR2: SGHAT, FQDESV (reference sequence). Losses at the gene ends were 2 bases for V and 5 bases for J; bases not matched to a gene: 9. This CDR3 is built from 18 residues. The DNA for the CDR3 is TGTGCCAGCAGCTTAAAGGGAGGGACTAGCGGGAGAGGAGATACGCAGTATTTT. It specifies CASSLKGGTSGRGDTQYF.

This chain joins TRBV29-1 and TRBJ2-3; weak D call: TRBD1 (6 bases). The CDR3 is 14 amino acids. V lost 0 bases and J 2 bases, leaving 9 bases between the germline ends. Germline V gives CDR1 SQVTM, CDR2 ANQGSEA. In DNA form, the CDR3 reads TGCAGCGTTGAAGATCTGGGGGCCACAGATACGCAGTATTTT. It codes for CSVEDLGATDTQYF.

The CDR3 is CSARGTSGSREQYF. DNA for the CDR3: TGCAGCGCCCGGGGGACTAGCGGGAGTCGGGAGCAGTACTTC. The V gene is TRBV29-1, the J gene TRBJ2-7; 14 positions agree with TRBD2. Germline loops: CDR1 SQVTM, CDR2 ANQGSEA. The CDR3 has 14 residues. Trimming took 7 bases from V and 7 from J; bases not matched to a gene: 9.

This clonotype was recorded at least ten times. The chain links TRBV29-1 to TRBJ1-1; 8 bases map to TRBD1. Germline lookup yields CDR1 SQVTM and CDR2 ANQGSEA. The CDR3 has 12 amino acids. In DNA form, the CDR3 reads TGCAGAGCCGGGACAGGGAACACTGAAGCTTTCTTT. It encodes CRAGTGNTEAFF.

The chain employs TRBV30 and TRBJ1-2, with 10 bases aligning to TRBD1. CDR3 length equals 15 residues. V was clipped by 0 bases and J by 5 bases; unmatched bases: 6. Germline values: CDR1 GTSNPN, CDR2 SVGIG (reference sequence). The CDR3 here is CAWSVLGTGVYGYTF. The CDR3 nucleotides read TGTGCCTGGAGTGTACTTGGGACAGGGGTTTATGGCTACACCTTC.

J is TRBJ2-3 and V is TRBV3-1; unclear D gene. The germline gives CDR1 LGHDT, CDR2 YNNKEL (reference sequence). CDR3 length equals 13 residues. The V end was cut by 4 bases, the J end by 6 bases, with 11 bases between. CDR3: CASSPLGADTQYF. CDR3 nucleotide sequence: TGTGCCAGCAGCCCCCTTGGCGCGGATACGCAGTATTTT.

This clonotype turned up a few times. V gene TRBV12-3 or TRBV12-4 combines with J gene TRBJ2-2; 10 bases match TRBD2. Trimming removed 4 bases from V and 6 bases from J; junction bases left unmatched: 14. The CDR3 is made up of 18 amino acids. The CDR3 region has the DNA TGTGCCAGCAGTTGGGCTAGCGGGGGACTAACCCGGCCCGGGGAGCTGTTTTTT. Translation gives CASSWASGGLTRPGELFF.

V gene TRBV5-1 combines with J gene TRBJ1-2, with a weak D call TRBD1 (6 bases). Trimming left V 3 bases short and J 1 base short, with 10 bases between. Germline CDR1 reads SGHRS; CDR2 reads YFSETQ. CDR3 length equals 14 residues. CDR3 DNA sequence: TGCGCCAGCAGCTCCCAGGGGAATAACTATGGCTACACCTTC. It yields the protein CASSSQGNNYGYTF.

The chain recombines TRBV3-1 with TRBJ2-7, with 7 bases fitting TRBD1. The CDR3 totals 15 residues. Germline trimming cut 4 bases from V and 1 base from J; bases unmatched to any gene: 7. In germline, CDR1 is LGHDT, CDR2 YNNKEL (reference sequence). DNA for the CDR3: TGTGCCAGCAGCCCACAGGGGTTGGGATCCTACGAGCAGTACTTC. The encoded protein is CASSPQGLGSYEQYF.

The rearrangement uses TRBV2 and TRBJ2-1, with D uncertain. Germline V gene sequence: CDR1 SNHLY, CDR2 FYNNEI. CDR3 length: 13 amino acids. The V and J ends lost 7 bases and 0 bases respectively, with 7 bases between them. CDR3 sequence reads: CASTPSSYNEQFF. CDR3 DNA: TGTGCCAGCACCCCCTCCTCCTACAATGAGCAGTTCTTC.

The chain links TRBV20-1 to TRBJ1-3, with TRBD1 matching 11 bases. The CDR3 has 16 amino acids. V trimming: 5 bases; J trimming: 0 bases; junction bases outside the gene matches: 6. In germline, CDR1 is DFQATT, CDR2 SNEGSKA (reference sequence). DNA of the CDR3: TGCAGTGCTCCGGGACAGGGGGACACCTCTGGAAACACCATATATTTT. This encodes CSAPGQGDTSGNTIYF.

This clonotype has more than one count but fewer than ten. V is TRBV7-8 and J is TRBJ2-4, with 9 bases aligning to TRBD1. Per the germline V gene, CDR1 is SGHVS and CDR2 is FQNEAQ. The CDR3 runs 15 residues. With V trimmed by 1 base and J by 6 bases, 4 bases remained unmatched. This CDR3 is CASSLEPGQGNIQYF. DNA for the CDR3: TGTGCCAGCAGCTTAGAACCGGGACAGGGAAACATTCAGTACTTC.

This clonotype appeared a few times. V usage is TRBV2 and J usage is TRBJ1-3, with D perhaps TRBD1 (6 bases). Deletions cut 7 bases from V and 1 base from J, with 11 bases between. The CDR3 runs to 14 residues. Germline V gene lookup returns CDR1 SNHLY and CDR2 FYNNEI. CDR3 amino acids: CASNYRASGNTIYF. The CDR3 DNA reads as TGTGCCAGCAATTACAGGGCTTCTGGAAACACCATATATTTT.

The rearrangement uses TRBV9 and TRBJ2-2; D remains ambiguous. Trimming removed 0 bases at V and 6 bases at J, with 9 bases between. This CDR3 region has 14 residues. Germline CDR1 and CDR2: SGDLS and YYNGEE. The CDR3 region has the DNA TGTGCCAGCAGCGTAGGCCTCCCCTCCGGGGAGCTGTTTTTT. Protein: CASSVGLPSGELFF.

This clonotype has only a few counts. The CDR3 spells CSAHRDTGSPLHF. CDR3 coding DNA: TGCAGTGCCCACCGGGACACAGGTTCACCCCTCCACTTT. This rearrangement joins TRBV20-1 to TRBJ1-6; possibly TRBD1 for D (6 bases). V lost 6 bases and J 9 bases, leaving 15 bases between the germline ends. Germline V gene sequence: CDR1 DFQATT, CDR2 SNEGSKA (reference sequence). The CDR3 loop spans 13 amino acids.

The V call is TRBV20-1, the J call TRBJ2-5; D tentatively fits TRBD1 or TRBD2 (5 bases each). Trimming pared 3 bases from V and 7 bases from J, leaving 12 bases between. This CDR3 contains 12 residues. Germline CDR1 DFQATT, CDR2 SNEGSKA (reference sequence). CDR3 sequence (DNA): TGCAGTGCTAGGCGCTCCGGGACGACCCAGTACTTC. Its translation is CSARRSGTTQYF.

This clonotype was seen more than once but under ten times. The chain employs TRBV20-1 and TRBJ1-1, with 7 positions matching TRBD1. Losses at the gene ends were 1 base for V and 0 bases for J; bases not matched to a gene: 8. This CDR3 has 16 residues. Germline CDR1 DFQATT, CDR2 SNEGSKA (reference sequence). CDR3 protein: CSARGSDRPMNTEAFF. CDR3 nucleotides: TGCAGTGCTAGAGGGTCGGACAGGCCGATGAACACTGAAGCTTTCTTT.

This clonotype was detected only a few times. The V gene is TRBV5-1, the J gene TRBJ2-1; D is possibly TRBD1 (5 bases). The germline CDR1 and CDR2 sequences are SGHRS and YFSETQ. Trimming pared 4 bases from V and 6 bases from J, leaving 14 bases between. CDR3 size: 14 residues. CDR3 sequence (DNA): TGCGCCAGCAGCCCCATCCAGGGCGGCAATGAGCAGTTCTTC. It is translated as CASSPIQGGNEQFF.

The rearrangement links TRBV6-1 to TRBJ2-7; maybe TRBD1 (6 bases). Germline V gives CDR1 MNHNS, CDR2 SASEGT. The V end was cut by 4 bases, the J end by 2 bases, with 9 bases between. The CDR3 length is 13 residues. As DNA, the CDR3 is TGTGCCAGCAGTGTGGACAGTACCTACGAGCAGTACTTC. It yields the protein CASSVDSTYEQYF.

This sequence joins TRBV5-6 and TRBJ2-7, with TRBD2 matching over 13 bases. The CDR3 extends over 16 amino acids. Trimming cost V 3 bases and J 3 bases; bases outside gene matches: 6. The V gene's germline CDR1 is SGHDT and CDR2 YYEEEE. This chain's CDR3 is CASSYRTSGGFYEQYF. DNA of the CDR3: TGTGCCAGCAGCTATAGGACTAGCGGGGGCTTCTACGAGCAGTACTTC. The whole variable domain, filled in from reference TRBV5-6 and TRBJ2-7, reads DAGVTQSPTHLIKTRGQQVTLRCSPKSGHDTVSWYQQALGQGPQFIFQYYEEEERQRGNFPDRFSGHQFPNYSSELNVNALLLGDSALYLCASSYRTSGGFYEQYFGPGTRLTVT.

The chain links TRBV3-1 to TRBJ2-2, with D tentatively TRBD2 (6 bases). The CDR3 totals 16 residues. Germline lookup yields CDR1 LGHDT and CDR2 YNNKEL (reference sequence). With 0 bases removed from V and 3 bases from J, the gap between germline ends came to 11 bases. As DNA, the CDR3 is TGTGCCAGCAGCCAAGATTCCAGCGGGTACACCGGGGAGCTGTTTTTT. This translates into CASSQDSSGYTGELFF.

This rearrangement joins TRBV5-6 to TRBJ2-5, with 10 nucleotides matching TRBD1. The CDR3 contains 14 residues. V lost 4 bases and J lost 4; bases outside the gene matches: 4. Germline assignment: CDR1 SGHDT and CDR2 YYEEEE. CDR3 residues: CASSMGQGRETQYF. In nucleotides, the CDR3 is TGTGCCAGCAGCATGGGACAGGGGAGAGAGACCCAGTACTTC.